The 12 T cell receptor beta chains below come from one sample, sequenced in a study of Graves' ophthalmopathy and Graves' hyperthyroidism. RNA served as the template for amplifying TCR beta CDR3 regions. An opening RT-PCR round employed HTBI primers and preceded a second-round multiplex PCR. Each CDR3 protein is one row after TCRdb ran MiXCR on the multiplex PCR reads. The table shows 340,000 or so distinct CDR3 sequences, with about a sixth occurring only once. Sequenced sample: peripheral blood. The receptors shown here come from an adult man with Graves' ophthalmopathy.

This clonotype was counted at least ten times. The chain carries TRBV20-1 and TRBJ2-7; D not resolved. Germline V gives CDR1 DFQATT, CDR2 SNEGSKA (reference sequence). The CDR3 is 11 amino acids. The V end was cut by 5 bases, the J end by 2 bases, with 7 bases between. Here the CDR3 DNA reads TGCAGTGCTTCGGACGCCTACGAGCAGTACTTC. Amino acid sequence: CSASDAYEQYF.

The V call is TRBV15, the J call TRBJ1-2; D is ambiguous. Trimming left V 1 base short and J 7 bases short, with 16 bases between. The CDR3 contains 15 residues. The germline CDR1 and CDR2 sequences are LNHNV and YYDKDF (reference sequence). This CDR3 is CATSRAYSQRVGYTF. The CDR3, as DNA: TGTGCCACCAGCAGAGCCTACTCACAGCGGGTTGGCTACACCTTC. Supplemented by reference TRBV15 and TRBJ1-2, the full variable domain reads DAMVIQNPRYQVTQFGKPVTLSCSQTLNHNVMYWYQQKSSQAPKLLFHYYDKDFNNEADTPDNFQSRRPNTSFCFLDIRSPGLGDTAMYLCATSRAYSQRVGYTFGSGTRLTVV.

This clonotype was observed at least ten times. This sequence joins TRBV9 and TRBJ1-3; 9 bases are a match to TRBD1. Germline CDR1 is SGDLS and CDR2 is YYNGEE. V lost 0 bases to trimming and J lost 2 bases; unmatched junction nucleotides: 0. CDR3 length: 15 amino acids. CDR3 DNA: TGTGCCAGCAGCGTAGGGGACAGGGCTGGAAACACCATATATTTT. Encoded protein: CASSVGDRAGNTIYF. The full variable domain, its missing parts supplied by reference TRBV9 and TRBJ1-3, is DSGVTQTPKHLITATGQRVTLRCSPRSGDLSVYWYQQSLDQGLQFLIQYYNGEERAKGNILERFSAQQFPDLHSELNLSSLELGDSALYFCASSVGDRAGNTIYFGEGSWLTVV.

In this sample, this clonotype turned up a few times. J is TRBJ1-6 and V is TRBV20-1; TRBD1 matches at 7 bases. Trimming cost V 6 bases and J 7 bases; bases outside gene matches: 9. Germline CDR1 and CDR2: DFQATT and SNEGSKA (reference sequence). This CDR3 has 14 amino acids. In DNA form, the CDR3 reads TGCAGTGCAGGACCGGGACAGCCAAATTCACCCCTCCACTTT. Amino acids: CSAGPGQPNSPLHF.

In its sample, this clonotype was seen a few times. The chain has TRBV28 and TRBJ2-7; 8 bases agree with TRBD1. J was trimmed by 4 bases and V by 4 bases; bases with no gene match: 9. The CDR3 is made up of 15 amino acids. Germline loops: CDR1 MDHEN, CDR2 SYDVKM. The CDR3 sequence is CASSYRRTGSYEQYF. CDR3 coding DNA: TGTGCCAGCAGTTACAGGAGGACAGGGTCGTACGAGCAGTACTTC.

V gene TRBV12-3 or TRBV12-4 combines with J gene TRBJ2-6, with 9 bases matching TRBD1. Trimming cost V 5 bases and J 1 base; bases outside gene matches: 3. CDR3 size: 16 residues. The CDR3: CASSPGTGSGANVLTF. CDR3 DNA sequence: TGTGCCAGCAGTCCCGGGACAGGGTCTGGGGCCAACGTCCTGACTTTC.

This chain uses TRBV30 with TRBJ2-7; 8 nucleotides line up with TRBD1. This CDR3 is 13 amino acids long. The germline V gene has CDR1 GTSNPN and CDR2 SVGIG (reference sequence). The V gene end was trimmed by 3 bases and the J gene end by 3 bases; junction bases not matched to a gene: 4. CDR3 sequence reads: CAWRPGTGYEQYF. DNA for the CDR3: TGTGCCTGGAGACCCGGGACAGGCTACGAGCAGTACTTC.

V is TRBV19 and J is TRBJ2-5; D possibly matches TRBD1 or TRBD2 (5 bases each). The CDR3 is 13 residues long. Germline V lookup: CDR1 LNHDA, CDR2 SQIVND (reference sequence). V gave up 3 bases and J gave up 10 bases, with 15 bases separating them. CDR3 region: CASSIPGTYDQYF. For the CDR3, the DNA is TGTGCCAGTAGTATTCCAGGGACCTACGACCAGTACTTC.

This clonotype was picked up many times. The V gene is TRBV7-8, the J gene TRBJ2-5; D is perhaps TRBD1 or TRBD2 (5 bases each). This CDR3 comprises 15 residues. Between the trimmed V and J ends, which lost 2 bases and 4 bases, there was a span of 14 bases. The germline V gene encodes CDR1 SGHVS and CDR2 FQNEAQ. CDR3 sequence (DNA): TGTGCCAGCAGCTTAACCCGGGGCACATTAGAGACCCAGTACTTC. Translating gives CASSLTRGTLETQYF.

There are many counts of this clonotype. The V call is TRBV19, the J call TRBJ1-3; D is uncertain. Trimming removed 4 bases from V and 4 bases from J, with 17 bases in between. The CDR3 runs to 16 residues. Germline values: CDR1 LNHDA, CDR2 SQIVND (reference sequence). For the CDR3, the DNA is TGTGCCAGTAGTACGACGGAGCTTCTCCAGGGAAACACCATATATTTT. As protein: CASSTTELLQGNTIYF.

This clonotype came up many times. V and J are TRBV6-1 and TRBJ1-2, with 9 bases identical to TRBD1. This CDR3 region has 14 residues. V dropped 10 bases and J dropped 2; count of bases not matched to a gene: 8. Germline V gives CDR1 MNHNS, CDR2 SASEGT. CDR3 amino acids: CAIRDDRGNYGYTF. Written as DNA, the CDR3 is TGTGCCATCAGGGACGACAGGGGGAACTATGGCTACACCTTC.

This clonotype was counted between two and nine times. V is TRBV12-3 or TRBV12-4 and J is TRBJ2-5; D gene uncertain. The CDR3 runs 12 residues. Trimming took 6 bases from V and 0 from J, leaving 5 bases between them. CDR3 sequence reads: CASRAYQETQYF. The CDR3 nucleotides are TGTGCCAGCAGAGCGTACCAAGAGACCCAGTACTTC.